Listed below are T cell receptor beta chains from one sample, sequenced in a study of cytomegalovirus exposure and HLA in healthy donors. Profiling relied on immunoSEQ multiplex PCR, and the TCRdb table lists in-frame clones only, not all of them. Of some 240,000 clones listed, around four fifths are singletons. Sequenced: PBMCs. These receptors came from a woman between 18 and 30 years old in good health and CMV-seronegative. The CDR3 runs from the conserved cysteine through the conserved F or W.

v_gene: TRBV15; CDR3aa: CATSRDPGTSVRGYTF
v_gene: TRBV6-1; CDR3aa: CASSERGGYGYTF
v_gene: TRBV18; CDR3aa: CASSRTVNQPQHF
v_gene: TRBV28; CDR3aa: CASSLGDGPGVQYF
v_gene: TRBV10-3; CDR3aa: CAIKGGLAERTSTDTQYF
v_gene: TRBV28; CDR3aa: CASSPGTGVFYEQYF
v_gene: TRBV4-1; CDR3aa: CASSYHGPEQFF
v_gene: TRBV2; CDR3aa: CASSKNTGELFF
v_gene: TRBV5-1; CDR3aa: CASSMDTNYGYTF
v_gene: TRBV2; CDR3aa: CASKSSPGRNEQFF
v_gene: TRBV10-3; CDR3aa: CAISEAGTRGTIYF
v_gene: TRBV6-1; CDR3aa: CASRNSGQGTYEQYF
v_gene: TRBV2; CDR3aa: CASSQVYEQYF
v_gene: TRBV5-1; CDR3aa: CASSLMGQGGWQYF
v_gene: TRBV7-8; CDR3aa: CASGLSGAWSTEAFF
v_gene: TRBV7-9; CDR3aa: CASSRQAQVGTEAFF
v_gene: TRBV5-4; CDR3aa: CASSGSGRASRADTQYF
v_gene: TRBV6-5; CDR3aa: CASSYSQGMNTEAFF
v_gene: TRBV5-4; CDR3aa: CASSLAAVNSYEQYF
v_gene: TRBV7-3; CDR3aa: CASTYQGGSGANVLTF
v_gene: TRBV7-8; CDR3aa: CASSPFRIYSNQPQHF
v_gene: TRBV7-3; CDR3aa: CASSFSGGSYNEQFF
v_gene: TRBV6-1; CDR3aa: CASSEAASLRLKQYF
v_gene: TRBV2; CDR3aa: CASSTTEYNEQFF
v_gene: TRBV6-1; CDR3aa: CASKGYTDTQYF
v_gene: TRBV2; CDR3aa: CASSEIQGVRGYTF
v_gene: TRBV29-1; CDR3aa: CSVRDSNYGYTF
v_gene: TRBV5-4; CDR3aa: CASRRSGGAQETQYF
v_gene: TRBV30; CDR3aa: CAWSVWGSNQPQHF